The rows below give T cell receptor beta chains drawn from one sample of a study of blood T cell repertoires in COVID-19. Using immunoSEQ multiplex PCR, the repertoire was profiled, and TCRdb retains in-frame clones only, with some absent. Altogether approximately 210,000 clones are present, more than 75% being singletons, with the ten largest covering 4.3%. Input material: PBMCs or T cells enriched from blood (not recorded which). These receptors were taken from a man aged 25-45 years with acute COVID-19. The CDR3 runs from the conserved cysteine through the conserved F or W. The order of the fields is clone size, V gene, J gene, D gene, CDR3 DNA, CDR3 protein. A D gene is named only where the DNA matches it firmly. Clone sizes are given selectively: once, few, many, or a class where the clone is expanded.

clone_size: NA; v_call: TRBV6-5; j_call: TRBJ2-2; d_call: TRBD2; cdr3_nt: TGTGCCAGCAGTTACTCAGGGACTAGCAACACCGGGGAGCTGTTTTTT; cdr3_aa: CASSYSGTSNTGELFF
clone_size: few; v_call: TRBV6-2/TRBV6-3; j_call: TRBJ1-5; d_call: NA; cdr3_nt: TGTGCCAGCAGCCCCCCTACCCGGAAACAGGAACCGGGTAGCAATCAGCCCCAGCATTTT; cdr3_aa: CASSPPTRKQEPGSNQPQHF
clone_size: NA; v_call: TRBV7-9; j_call: TRBJ1-1; d_call: TRBD1; cdr3_nt: TGTGCCAGCAGCCAGCCGACAGGGGTTTTGACTGAAGCTTTCTTT; cdr3_aa: CASSQPTGVLTEAFF
clone_size: once; v_call: TRBV7-9; j_call: TRBJ2-1; d_call: TRBD1; cdr3_nt: TGTGCCAGCAGCTCCCCGGGACAGGGTGACAATGAGCAGTTCTTC; cdr3_aa: CASSSPGQGDNEQFF
clone_size: NA; v_call: TRBV14; j_call: TRBJ2-2; d_call: TRBD2; cdr3_nt: TGTGCCAGCAGCCTAGCGGGGGCGAACACCGGGGAGCTGTTTTTT; cdr3_aa: CASSLAGANTGELFF
clone_size: NA; v_call: TRBV5-1; j_call: TRBJ2-7; d_call: NA; cdr3_nt: TGCGCCAGCAGGCGGGACGGGTACGAGCAGTACTTC; cdr3_aa: CASRRDGYEQYF
clone_size: NA; v_call: TRBV5-1; j_call: TRBJ2-7; d_call: NA; cdr3_nt: TGCGCCAGCAAGCCGCGGGGAGATTCGGCCCACGAGCAGTACTTC; cdr3_aa: CASKPRGDSAHEQYF
clone_size: NA; v_call: TRBV27; j_call: TRBJ1-2; d_call: NA; cdr3_nt: TGTGCCAGCAGTTTAAACAGGGTAAACTATGGCTACACCTTC; cdr3_aa: CASSLNRVNYGYTF
clone_size: NA; v_call: TRBV21-1; j_call: TRBJ1-1; d_call: NA; cdr3_nt: TGTGCCAGCAGCAATGAATCAGGATGTAACACTGAAGCTTTCTTT; cdr3_aa: CASSNESGCNTEAFF
clone_size: NA; v_call: TRBV3-1/TRBV3-2; j_call: TRBJ2-2; d_call: TRBD1; cdr3_nt: TGTGCCAGCAGCCTCCCGGGACAGGGCCCCGGGGAGCTGTTTTTT; cdr3_aa: CASSLPGQGPGELFF
clone_size: once; v_call: TRBV19; j_call: TRBJ1-2; d_call: TRBD1; cdr3_nt: TGTGCCAGTAGCACCGGAGGGACAGTAAGCTATGGCTACACCTTC; cdr3_aa: CASSTGGTVSYGYTF
clone_size: NA; v_call: TRBV11-3; j_call: TRBJ2-2; d_call: NA; cdr3_nt: TGTGCCAGCAGCGCACATCAGGGATCCGGGGAGCTGTTTTTT; cdr3_aa: CASSAHQGSGELFF
clone_size: once; v_call: TRBV5-4; j_call: TRBJ1-2; d_call: TRBD1; cdr3_nt: TGTGCCAGCAGCTTGGTTCTGTCACAGGGGTTTGGCTACACCTTC; cdr3_aa: CASSLVLSQGFGYTF
clone_size: few; v_call: TRBV4-1; j_call: TRBJ2-7; d_call: NA; cdr3_nt: TGCGCCAGCAGCCAAGATCCTAGAAGGTCCGAGCAGTACTTC; cdr3_aa: CASSQDPRRSEQYF